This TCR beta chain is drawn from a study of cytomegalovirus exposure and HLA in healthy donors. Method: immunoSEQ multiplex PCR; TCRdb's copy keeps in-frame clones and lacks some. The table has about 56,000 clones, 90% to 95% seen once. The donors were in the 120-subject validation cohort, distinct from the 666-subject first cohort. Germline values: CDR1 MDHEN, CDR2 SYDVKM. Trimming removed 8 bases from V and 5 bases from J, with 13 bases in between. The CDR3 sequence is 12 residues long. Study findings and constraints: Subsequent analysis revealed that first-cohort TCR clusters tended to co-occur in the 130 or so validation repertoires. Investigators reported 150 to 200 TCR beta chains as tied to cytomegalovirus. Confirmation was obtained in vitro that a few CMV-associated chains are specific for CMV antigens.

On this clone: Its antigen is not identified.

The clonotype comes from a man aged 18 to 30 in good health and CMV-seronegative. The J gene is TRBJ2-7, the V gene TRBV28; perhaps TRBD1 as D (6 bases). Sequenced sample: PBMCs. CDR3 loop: CASCVRGNEQYF. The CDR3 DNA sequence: TGTGCCAGCTGCGTTAGGGGGAACGAGCAGTACTTC.